This entry lists 21 T cell receptor beta chains sequenced from one sample in a study of CD4 T cells in relation to SARS-CoV-2 and coronaviruses. Generated by immunoSEQ multiplex PCR, the TCRdb table keeps only in-frame clones and is missing some. The sample has tens of thousands of clones, approximately 93% seen once. Unexposed donor CD4+ T cells date from about 2011-2018, before the COVID-19 pandemic. Material for sequencing was naive CD4+ T cells from PBMCs. Subset defined: naive CD4+ T cells isolated by negative enrichment. The receptors originated from a human donor in good health.

CDR3 loop: CASSSSSGGVLNEQFF. CDR3 sequence (DNA): TGCGCCAGCAGCTCATCTAGCGGGGGGGTATTGAATGAGCAGTTCTTC. The chain uses TRBV5-1 and TRBJ2-1, with 12 bases fitting TRBD2. V lost 3 bases and J lost 7; bases outside the gene matches: 8. CDR3 length: 16 residues. Germline CDR1 is SGHRS and CDR2 is YFSETQ.

The chain carries TRBV5-1 and TRBJ1-6; 7 bases are a match to TRBD1. Germline V lookup: CDR1 SGHRS, CDR2 YFSETQ. V dropped 2 bases and J dropped 9; count of bases not matched to a gene: 5. CDR3 size: 14 residues. CDR3 sequence (DNA): TGCGCCAGCAGCTTAACAGGGGTAATTTCACCCCTCCACTTT. Its protein product is CASSLTGVISPLHF.

For this clone: An end of the junction differs from the germline gene, which may be a read error. The chain links TRBV7-7 to TRBJ2-2, with TRBD2 as a possible D gene (6 bases). This CDR3 comprises 15 residues. CDR1 is SSHAT, CDR2 FNYEAQ, per germline (reference sequence). The CDR3 nucleotides read TGTGCTAGCAGCTCCGGGACTCGGTCCACCGGGGAGCTGTTTTTT. As protein: CASSSGTRSTGELFF.

The J gene is TRBJ2-1, the V gene TRBV3-1 (or the pseudogene TRBV3-2); D is tentatively TRBD1 or TRBD2 (6 bases each). With 4 bases removed from V and 6 bases from J, the gap between germline ends came to 16 bases. The CDR3 has 15 residues. Germline CDR1 and CDR2: LGHDT and YNNKEL (reference sequence). The chain's CDR3 is CASSPRTGGFNEQFF. CDR3 nucleotides: TGTGCCAGCAGCCCTCGGACCGGGGGCTTCAATGAGCAGTTCTTC.

The genes are TRBV5-1 and TRBJ2-3, with 8 nucleotides matching TRBD2. CDR1 and CDR2 from the germline V gene are SGHRS and YFSETQ. Germline trimming cut 0 bases from V and 4 bases from J; bases unmatched to any gene: 7. This CDR3 comprises 16 residues. In nucleotides, the CDR3 is TGCGCCAGCAGCTTGGATGCTAGCGGGTATGCAGATACGCAGTATTTT. Amino acid sequence: CASSLDASGYADTQYF.

The rearrangement links TRBV28 to TRBJ1-2, with 9 bases that match TRBD1. Germline trimming cut 7 bases from V and 0 bases from J; bases unmatched to any gene: 9. CDR3 length equals 16 residues. Germline V gives CDR1 MDHEN, CDR2 SYDVKM. Here the CDR3 DNA reads TGTGCCAGCATCCCGGGACAGGGACGTTCTAACTATGGCTACACCTTC. This sequence encodes CASIPGQGRSNYGYTF.

V and J are TRBV5-1 and TRBJ1-3; D uncertain. V lost 1 base to trimming and J lost 0 bases, with 8 bases between them. The germline V gene has CDR1 SGHRS and CDR2 YFSETQ. The CDR3 has 15 amino acids. CDR3 residues: CASSLLPSSGNTIYF. The CDR3 region has the DNA TGCGCCAGCAGCTTGTTACCAAGCTCTGGAAACACCATATATTTT. The full variable domain, completed using reference TRBV5-1 and TRBJ1-3, is KAGVTQTPRYLIKTRGQQVTLSCSPISGHRSVSWYQQTPGQGLQFLFEYFSETQRNKGNFPGRFSGRQFSNSRSEMNVSTLELGDSALYLCASSLLPSSGNTIYFGEGSWLTVV.

The gene calls are TRBV15 and TRBJ1-6, with TRBD1 as a possible D gene (6 bases). Trimming cost V 0 bases and J 10 bases, with 16 bases left between them. Germline assignment: CDR1 LNHNV and CDR2 YYDKDF (reference sequence). The CDR3 spans 16 residues. CDR3: CATSRDFGRGDSPLHF. Here the CDR3 DNA reads TGTGCCACCAGCAGAGATTTTGGCAGGGGTGACTCACCCCTCCACTTT.

V usage is TRBV11-2 and J usage is TRBJ1-6, with D unresolved. CDR3 size: 11 residues. Germline CDR1 and CDR2: SGHAT and FQNNGV. The V and J ends lost 2 bases and 8 bases respectively, with 1 base between them. The CDR3 spells CASSLHSPLHF. The CDR3 DNA reads as TGTGCCAGCAGCTTACATTCACCCCTCCACTTT.

The chain joins TRBV19 to TRBJ2-7; TRBD2 matches 10 bases. The CDR3 covers 14 residues. CDR1 is LNHDA, CDR2 SQIVND, per germline (reference sequence). The junction had 0 bases not matched to a gene; V was cut back by 1 base and J by 3 bases. CDR3: CASSIASGSYEQYF. CDR3 sequence (DNA): TGTGCCAGTAGTATAGCTAGCGGGAGCTACGAGCAGTACTTC.

The chain employs TRBV7-2 and TRBJ2-7; 15 nucleotides line up with TRBD2. CDR1 is SGHTA, CDR2 FQGNSA, per germline. V lost 1 base to trimming and J lost 4 bases; unmatched junction nucleotides: 5. This CDR3 contains 17 residues. The CDR3 spells CASSLGTSGGVGYEQYF. CDR3 in DNA: TGTGCCAGCAGCTTAGGGACTAGCGGGGGGGTAGGGTACGAGCAGTACTTC.

The rearrangement links TRBV9 to TRBJ2-7; D might be TRBD2 (6 bases). The V end lost 0 bases, the J end lost 2 bases, and 12 bases lay between the germline ends. Germline CDR1 and CDR2: SGDLS and YYNGEE. CDR3 size: 15 residues. CDR3 sequence: CASSVGRESAYEQYF. CDR3 bases: TGTGCCAGCAGCGTAGGGAGGGAGTCAGCCTACGAGCAGTACTTC.

This chain joins TRBV27 and TRBJ2-5; TRBD1 matches at 9 bases. This CDR3 region has 16 residues. Per the germline V gene, CDR1 is MNHEY and CDR2 is SMNVEV (reference sequence). V was clipped by 3 bases and J by 5 bases; unmatched bases: 10. The DNA for the CDR3 is TGTGCCAGCAGTTTTTCTCCGGGACAGGGCTGGGAGACCCAGTACTTC. Translating gives CASSFSPGQGWETQYF.

The J gene is TRBJ1-1, the V gene TRBV5-1; 9 bases are a match to TRBD1. CDR1 SGHRS and CDR2 YFSETQ come from the germline V gene. CDR3 size: 14 residues. The ends lost 6 bases at V and 3 bases at J; junction bases unmatched: 6. In nucleotides, the CDR3 is TGCGCCAGCACCAGGACAGGGGATTACACTGAAGCTTTCTTT. It codes for CASTRTGDYTEAFF. Variable domain in full (rest from reference TRBV5-1 and TRBJ1-1): KAGVTQTPRYLIKTRGQQVTLSCSPISGHRSVSWYQQTPGQGLQFLFEYFSETQRNKGNFPGRFSGRQFSNSRSEMNVSTLELGDSALYLCASTRTGDYTEAFFGQGTRLTVV.

The table lists this clone with a few counts. The chain has TRBV28 and TRBJ1-2; D call uncertain. The CDR3 is 13 residues long. Germline V gene data show CDR1 as MDHEN and CDR2 as SYDVKM. V shed 5 bases and J shed 4 bases, with 11 bases lying between them. The CDR3 reads CASSQVMPYGYTF. In DNA, the CDR3 is TGTGCCAGCAGTCAAGTCATGCCCTATGGCTACACCTTC.

The rearrangement joins TRBV9 to TRBJ2-3; possible D gene TRBD2, 6 bases. CDR3 length equals 14 residues. Germline V gene lookup returns CDR1 SGDLS and CDR2 YYNGEE. V lost 0 bases and J lost 1, with 6 bases in between. CDR3 nucleotides: TGTGCCAGCAGCGTAGTAGCGGGCACAGATACGCAGTATTTT. Translated, it gives CASSVVAGTDTQYF.

This chain uses TRBV7-8 with TRBJ1-4, with D unclear. Germline CDR1 reads SGHVS; CDR2 reads FQNEAQ. V lost 2 bases, J lost 7 bases, and 11 bases lay in between. The CDR3 spans 14 residues. The CDR3 reads CASSLIRVGEKLFF. Written as DNA, the CDR3 is TGTGCCAGCAGCTTAATTAGGGTCGGTGAAAAACTGTTTTTT.

The V call is TRBV15, the J call TRBJ1-1; weak D call: TRBD1 (5 bases). CDR3 length equals 15 residues. From germline, CDR1 is LNHNV and CDR2 YYDKDF (reference sequence). Trimming pared 5 bases from V and 4 bases from J, leaving 17 bases between. CDR3 sequence: CATSARLGAATEAFF. The CDR3, as DNA: TGTGCCACCAGCGCCCGACTAGGGGCGGCCACTGAAGCTTTCTTT.

This rearrangement joins TRBV6-6 to TRBJ2-1, with D perhaps assigned TRBD1 or TRBD2 (5 bases each). The V gene lost 2 bases and the J gene lost 2 bases, with 10 bases spanning the gap. The CDR3 sequence is 15 residues long. Germline V gene lookup returns CDR1 MNHNY and CDR2 SVGAGI (reference sequence). CDR3 region: CASSYGDAAYNEQFF. CDR3 sequence (DNA): TGTGCCAGCAGTTACGGGGACGCGGCCTACAATGAGCAGTTCTTC.

The chain uses TRBV7-2 and TRBJ2-5; D uncertain. The CDR3 runs to 14 residues. CDR1 is SGHTA, CDR2 FQGNSA, per germline. V lost 1 base and J 5 bases, leaving 11 bases between the germline ends. In DNA form, the CDR3 reads TGTGCCAGCAGCTTAGGGTCTCCTCGGGAGACCCAGTACTTC. Translation: CASSLGSPRETQYF.

This chain links TRBV25-1 with TRBJ2-3; perhaps D is TRBD1 or TRBD2 (5 bases each). The V end lost 5 bases, the J end lost 6 bases, and 15 bases lay between the germline ends. CDR1 is MGHDK and CDR2 is SYGVNS in the germline V gene. There are 14 residues in the CDR3. The CDR3 loop reads CASSSPGREDTQYF. The CDR3 DNA reads TGTGCCAGCAGTTCCCCGGGACGCGAGGATACGCAGTATTTT.